One and the same sample provided the 15 T cell receptor beta chains below, sequenced in a study of T cell clonality in common variable immunodeficiency. Profiling relied on immunoSEQ multiplex PCR, and the TCRdb table lists in-frame clones only, not all of them. This sample carries 30,000 to 40,000 clones and no singletons, and over 8% goes to the top ten. The sequenced material came from peripheral blood mononuclear cells. Receptors originate from a person aged 18 to 75 in good health.

To note about this clone: The observed sequence ends 3 residues before the CDR3 terminus, with the missing tail filled in from the germline J gene. The chain employs TRBV30 and TRBJ2-4, with D possibly being TRBD1 (6 bases). The CDR3 runs to 13 residues. Germline V gene data show CDR1 as GTSNPN and CDR2 as SVGIG (reference sequence). The CDR3 spells CAWSIGQSYGQYF. The DNA read from the CDR3 is TGTGCCTGGAGTATTGGACAGTCCTATGGT.

This clone was seen many times. An end of the junction differs from the germline gene, which may be a read error. The observed sequence ends 3 residues before the CDR3 terminus, with the missing tail filled in from the germline J gene. The chain links TRBV5-1 to TRBJ1-2; 7 positions match TRBD1. CDR3 length: 13 amino acids. Looked up from germline, CDR1 is SGHRS and CDR2 is YFSETQ. CDR3 region: CAGSQGQNYGYTF. The sequenced CDR3 bases are TGCGCCGGCAGCCAGGGACAGAACTATGGC.

This clone occurred many times. CDR3 amino acids: CATRGLARDTQYF. Partial CDR3 DNA: TGTGCCACCCGTGGACTAGCGAGAGATACG. This chain joins TRBV11-2 and TRBJ2-3; 9 nucleotides match TRBD2. The read stops 3 residues short of the end of the CDR3; the missing end is completed from the germline J gene. The CDR3 runs to 13 residues. Germline-derived CDR1 and CDR2 are SGHAT and FQNNGV. Trimming at V came to 10 bases and at J to 5 bases, leaving 7 bases not matched to a gene.

This clone was seen a few times. Coverage ceases 3 residues before the CDR3 finishes, and the germline J gene fills in the end. V gene TRBV19 combines with J gene TRBJ2-7; maybe TRBD2 (5 bases). V was trimmed by 3 bases and J by 6 bases, leaving 18 bases between them. The CDR3 contains 15 residues. Germline values: CDR1 LNHDA, CDR2 SQIVND (reference sequence). This CDR3 is CASSIAGRARGEQYF. The CDR3 bases that were read are TGTGCCAGTAGTATCGCCGGACGAGCCCGGGGCGAG. Complete variable domain (other parts from reference TRBV19 and TRBJ2-7): DGGITQSPKYLFRKEGQNVTLSCEQNLNHDAMYWYRQDPGQGLRLIYYSQIVNDFQKGDIAEGYSVSREKKESFPLTVTSAQKNPTAFYLCASSIAGRARGEQYFGPGTRLTVT.

In its sample, this clone was seen many times. With the read ending 3 residues before the CDR3 end, the germline J gene is used to fill in that end. This chain joins TRBV20-1 and TRBJ1-4, with D tentatively TRBD1 (5 bases). CDR1 is DFQATT and CDR2 is SNEGSKA in the germline V gene (reference sequence). This CDR3 region has 13 residues. V shed 5 bases and J shed 8 bases, with 15 bases lying between them. CDR3 DNA, as far as it was read: TGCAGTGCTCGCCCGGGGGTTGGGGAAAAA. Amino acids: CSARPGVGEK. The full-length CDR3 reads as CSARPGVGEKLFF.

This clone was seen many times. The DNA ends 3 residues before the CDR3 does, and the rest of the CDR3 is filled in from the germline J gene. This sequence joins TRBV18 and TRBJ1-5, with 7 bases fitting TRBD1. The germline CDR1 and CDR2 sequences are KGHSH and LQKENI. Trimming at V came to 6 bases and at J to 5 bases, leaving 7 bases not matched to a gene. CDR3 length: 14 amino acids. The sequenced CDR3 bases are TGTGCCAGCTCGACAGGGTTTGGCTATCAGCCC. Protein sequence: CASSTGFGYQP. The whole CDR3 region reads CASSTGFGYQPQHF.

The sample holds many counts of this clone. The read halts 3 residues ahead of the CDR3 end, with the missing end drawn from the germline J gene. This chain links TRBV28 with TRBJ1-3; tentatively, D is TRBD1 (6 bases). The germline V and J ends were trimmed by 5 bases and 4 bases, with 12 bases remaining between them. The CDR3 consists of 14 residues. Germline CDR1 reads MDHEN; CDR2 reads SYDVKM. The CDR3 bases that were read are TGTGCCAGCAGTCCGGGACATTCGGGAAACACC. Translated, it gives CASSPGHSGNT. The entire CDR3 reads CASSPGHSGNTIYF.

This clone has more than one count but fewer than ten. The read comes to an end 3 residues before the CDR3 does, leaving the germline J gene to fill in the end. This chain uses TRBV30 with TRBJ1-6; a possible D gene is TRBD1 (6 bases). Trimming took 1 base from V and 11 from J, leaving 12 bases between them. Germline assignment: CDR1 GTSNPN and CDR2 SVGIG (reference sequence). The CDR3 is made up of 13 amino acids. This chain's CDR3 is CAWSGTGWTPLHF. Partial CDR3 DNA: TGTGCCTGGAGTGGTACAGGGTGGACACCC.

As for this clone: The CDR3 end falls 3 residues outside the read, so it is completed with the germline J gene. The gene calls are TRBV11-1 and TRBJ2-3; 12 positions match TRBD2. Losses at the gene ends were 4 bases for V and 3 bases for J; bases not matched to a gene: 2. This CDR3 spans 15 amino acids. CDR1 SGHAT and CDR2 FQDESV come from the germline V gene (reference sequence). The CDR3 reads CASSSLAGGTDTQYF. CDR3 DNA, as far as it was read: TGTGCCAGCAGCTCCCTAGCGGGAGGGACAGATACG.

The table lists this clone with a few counts. Germline and junction disagree at one end, which may indicate a read error. The CDR3 end is not reached by the read, which stops 3 residues before it; the germline J gene fills it in. The genes are TRBV2 and TRBJ1-2; 11 positions match TRBD1. This CDR3 is 14 amino acids long. The germline V gene has CDR1 SNHLY and CDR2 FYNNEI. CDR3 region: CASREGQGADDYTF. The sequenced CDR3 bases are TGTGCCAGCAGAGAAGGACAGGGGGCCGATGAC.

Many counts were recorded for this clone. The DNA ends 3 residues before the CDR3 does, and the rest of the CDR3 is filled in from the germline J gene. This chain links TRBV28 with TRBJ2-7, with a possible D match to TRBD2 (6 bases). Trimming took off 3 bases at V and 2 bases at J, with 11 bases between the two ends. The CDR3 runs to 14 residues. From germline, CDR1 is MDHEN and CDR2 SYDVKM. The DNA read from the CDR3 is TGTGCCAGCAGTTTGGGCGGGGCAGCCTACGAG. This sequence encodes CASSLGGAAYE. From start to end, the CDR3 is CASSLGGAAYEQYF.

This clone was found many times. With the read ending 3 residues before the CDR3 end, the germline J gene is used to fill in that end. V gene TRBV20-1 combines with J gene TRBJ2-1, with D unresolved. Germline CDR1 and CDR2: DFQATT and SNEGSKA (reference sequence). The length of the CDR3 is 13 residues. The V end lost 6 bases, the J end lost 0 bases, and 9 bases lay between the germline ends. The CDR3 loop reads CSAKGTSYNEQFF. CDR3 bases read: TGCAGTGCCAAAGGTACCTCCTACAATGAG.

In this sample, this clone turned up many times. The CDR3 protein is CAISELRETQYF. The sequenced CDR3 bases are TGTGCCATCAGTGAGCTCAGAGAGACC. This chain uses TRBV10-3 with TRBJ2-5, with unresolved D. The read terminates 3 residues ahead of where the CDR3 ends, so the germline J gene completes it. The CDR3 runs to 12 residues. The germline gives CDR1 ENHRY, CDR2 SYGVKD. Trimming stripped 2 bases from V and 4 bases from J, with 5 bases between.

This clone has ten or more counts. The read stops 3 residues short of the end of the CDR3; the missing end is completed from the germline J gene. This sample includes further DNA sequences coding for the same CDR3. The rearrangement uses TRBV30 and TRBJ1-3; 7 nucleotides line up with TRBD1. From germline, CDR1 is GTSNPN and CDR2 SVGIG (reference sequence). This CDR3 has 14 amino acids. The junction had 11 bases not matched to a gene; V was cut back by 6 bases and J by 6 bases. The covered CDR3 bases are TGTGCCTGTCTTACGACAGGGTCGAAAAACACC. Protein sequence: CACLTTGSKNT. The entire CDR3 protein is CACLTTGSKNTIYF.

This clone was detected many times. The read ends 3 residues before the CDR3 terminus; that terminus is restored from the germline J gene. The chain carries TRBV20-1 and TRBJ2-7; tentatively, D is TRBD1 (6 bases). Trimming removed 6 bases from V and 2 bases from J, with 11 bases in between. This CDR3 comprises 12 residues. Germline loops: CDR1 DFQATT, CDR2 SNEGSKA (reference sequence). CDR3 bases read: TGCAGTGCCCGGGACACCGCCTACGAG. Its protein product is CSARDTAYE. The full CDR3 protein reads CSARDTAYEQYF.